This T cell receptor beta chain emerged from a study of blood T cell repertoires in COVID-19. At the level of the study: Acute-phase and convalescent COVID-19 samples originated in the United States, Italy and Spain. Sources were T cells, B-cell-depleted T cells, or PBMCs; the material itself was cDNA or gDNA.

Deletions cut 0 bases from V and 2 bases from J, with 14 bases between. CDR3 size: 16 residues. CDR1 and CDR2 from the germline V gene are MNHEY and SVGAGI. Under the authors' procedure: Amplification with reference gene primers provided the estimates of nucleated cell counts. Measured with immunoSEQ multiplex PCR; TCRdb has only the in-frame clones, and not every one. That table gives V, J and clone size, and the DNA gave D and trimming. The table shows approximately 85,000 clones, with almost 90% occurring only once. Specimen: peripheral blood. The genes are TRBV6-5 and TRBJ2-7, with TRBD2 as a possible D gene (6 bases). This sequence was found in a woman aged 80 or over with active or convalescent COVID-19. CDR3 amino acids: CASSYSSSGGTYEQYF. Here the CDR3 DNA reads TGTGCCAGCAGTTACTCGAGTAGCGGAGGAACCTACGAGCAGTACTTC.